This T cell receptor (beta chain) comes out of a study of blood T cell repertoires in COVID-19. Study as a whole: Donors in the United States, Italy and Spain gave samples during acute or convalescent COVID-19. The analysed material was cDNA or gDNA that came from T cells, B-cell-depleted T cells, or PBMCs.

The method was immunoSEQ multiplex PCR; TCRdb's version includes in-frame clones alone and lacks a portion of them. The sample has 96,000 or so clones; approximately 90% are singletons. This clone was seen only once. Germline lookup yields CDR1 MNHEY and CDR2 SVGEGT. V was shortened by 0 bases and J by 2 bases, with 11 bases between the two germline ends. The CDR3 consists of 16 residues. The sequenced material came from peripheral blood. The chain employs TRBV6-2 or TRBV6-3 and TRBJ2-1; D possibly corresponds to TRBD2 (7 bases). The TCR sequence derives from a woman at least 80 years old with acute or convalescent COVID-19. In DNA, the CDR3 is TGTGCCAGCAGTTACTCGGGGGGGCACCCCTACAATGAGCAGTTCTTC. It encodes CASSYSGGHPYNEQFF.